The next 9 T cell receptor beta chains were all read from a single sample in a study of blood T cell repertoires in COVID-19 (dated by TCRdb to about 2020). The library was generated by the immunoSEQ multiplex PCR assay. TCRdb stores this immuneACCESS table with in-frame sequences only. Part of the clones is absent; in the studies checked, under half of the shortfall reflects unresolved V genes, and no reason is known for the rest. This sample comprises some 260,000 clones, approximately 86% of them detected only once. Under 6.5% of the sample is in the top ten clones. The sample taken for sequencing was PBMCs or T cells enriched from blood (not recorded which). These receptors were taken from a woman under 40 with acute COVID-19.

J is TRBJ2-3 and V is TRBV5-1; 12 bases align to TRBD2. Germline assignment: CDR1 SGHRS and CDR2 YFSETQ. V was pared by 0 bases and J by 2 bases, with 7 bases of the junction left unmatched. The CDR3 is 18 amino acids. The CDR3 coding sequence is TGCGCCAGCAGCTTGGGTGTCGGACTAGCGGGGATCACAGATACGCAGTATTTT. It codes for CASSLGVGLAGITDTQYF.

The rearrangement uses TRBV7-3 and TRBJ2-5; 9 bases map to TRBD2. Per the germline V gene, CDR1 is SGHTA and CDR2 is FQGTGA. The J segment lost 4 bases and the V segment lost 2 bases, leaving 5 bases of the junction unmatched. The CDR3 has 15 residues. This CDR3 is CASSLSSGNGETQYF. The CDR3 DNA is TGTGCCAGCAGCTTATCTAGCGGGAATGGAGAGACCCAGTACTTC.

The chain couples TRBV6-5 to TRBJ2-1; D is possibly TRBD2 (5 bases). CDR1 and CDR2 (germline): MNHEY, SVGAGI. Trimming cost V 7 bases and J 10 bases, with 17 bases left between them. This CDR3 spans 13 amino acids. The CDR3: CASNPRGSVEQFF. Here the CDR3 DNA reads TGTGCCAGCAACCCCCGAGGGAGTGTGGAGCAGTTCTTC.

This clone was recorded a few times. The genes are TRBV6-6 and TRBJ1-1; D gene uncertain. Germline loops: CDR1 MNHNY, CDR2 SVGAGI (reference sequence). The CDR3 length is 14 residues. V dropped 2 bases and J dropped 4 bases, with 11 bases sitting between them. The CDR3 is CASSYGSPGTEAFF. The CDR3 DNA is TGTGCCAGCAGTTACGGTAGCCCGGGCACTGAAGCTTTCTTT.

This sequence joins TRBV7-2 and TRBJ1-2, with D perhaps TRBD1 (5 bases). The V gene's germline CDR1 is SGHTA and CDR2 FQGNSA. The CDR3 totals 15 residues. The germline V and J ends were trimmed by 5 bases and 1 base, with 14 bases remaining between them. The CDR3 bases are TGTGCCAGCAGCGCAGACGACAGACTTAACTATGGCTACACCTTC. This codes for CASSADDRLNYGYTF.

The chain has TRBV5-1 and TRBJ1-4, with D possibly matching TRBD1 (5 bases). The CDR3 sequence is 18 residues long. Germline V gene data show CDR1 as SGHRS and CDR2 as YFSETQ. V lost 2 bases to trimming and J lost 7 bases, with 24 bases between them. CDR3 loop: CASSLSPVGGGIGEKLFF. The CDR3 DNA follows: TGCGCCAGCAGCTTATCGCCCGTTGGGGGGGGTATAGGTGAAAAACTGTTTTTT.

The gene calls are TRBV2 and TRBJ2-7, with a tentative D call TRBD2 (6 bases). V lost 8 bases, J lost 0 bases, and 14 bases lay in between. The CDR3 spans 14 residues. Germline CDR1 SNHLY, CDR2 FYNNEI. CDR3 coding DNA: TGTGCCAGCTCTCCCGCCGGGGGCTCCTACGAGCAGTACTTC. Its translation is CASSPAGGSYEQYF.

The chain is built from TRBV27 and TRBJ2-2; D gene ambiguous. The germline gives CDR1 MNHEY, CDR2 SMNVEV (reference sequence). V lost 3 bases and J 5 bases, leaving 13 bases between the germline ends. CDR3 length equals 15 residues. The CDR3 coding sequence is TGTGCCAGCAGTTTCTACCCCGCTAGTACCGGGGAGCTGTTTTTT. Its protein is CASSFYPASTGELFF.

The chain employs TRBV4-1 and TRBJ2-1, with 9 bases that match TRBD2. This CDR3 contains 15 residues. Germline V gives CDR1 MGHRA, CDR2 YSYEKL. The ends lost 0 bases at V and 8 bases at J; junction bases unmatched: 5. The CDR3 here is CASSQDPSGIYEQFF. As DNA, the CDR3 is TGCGCCAGCAGCCAAGATCCTAGCGGGATCTATGAGCAGTTCTTC.